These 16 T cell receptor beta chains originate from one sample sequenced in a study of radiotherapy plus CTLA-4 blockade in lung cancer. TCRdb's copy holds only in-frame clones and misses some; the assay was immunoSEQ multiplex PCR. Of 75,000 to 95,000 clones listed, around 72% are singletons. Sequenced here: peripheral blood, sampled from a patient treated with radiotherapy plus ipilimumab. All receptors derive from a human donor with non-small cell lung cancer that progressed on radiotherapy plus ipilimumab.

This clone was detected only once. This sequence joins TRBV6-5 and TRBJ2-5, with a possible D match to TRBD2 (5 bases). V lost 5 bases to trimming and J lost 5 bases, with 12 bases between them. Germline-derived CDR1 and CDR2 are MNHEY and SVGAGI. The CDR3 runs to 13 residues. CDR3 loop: CASSEYGLETQYF. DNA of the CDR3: TGTGCCAGCAGTGAATATGGACTCGAGACCCAGTACTTC.

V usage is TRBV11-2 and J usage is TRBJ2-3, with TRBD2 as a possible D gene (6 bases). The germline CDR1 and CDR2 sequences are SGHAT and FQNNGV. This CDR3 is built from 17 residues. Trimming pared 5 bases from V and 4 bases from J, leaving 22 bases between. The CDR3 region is CASSLPLGGTSADTQYF. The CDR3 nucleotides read TGTGCCAGCAGCCTTCCTCTTGGGGGGACCAGCGCAGATACGCAGTATTTT.

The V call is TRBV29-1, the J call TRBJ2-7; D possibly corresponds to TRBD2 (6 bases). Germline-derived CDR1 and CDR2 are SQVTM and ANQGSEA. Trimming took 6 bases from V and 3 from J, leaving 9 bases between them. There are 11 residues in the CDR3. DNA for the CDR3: TGCAGCGTGGGACTGGGCTACGAGCAGTACTTC. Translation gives CSVGLGYEQYF.

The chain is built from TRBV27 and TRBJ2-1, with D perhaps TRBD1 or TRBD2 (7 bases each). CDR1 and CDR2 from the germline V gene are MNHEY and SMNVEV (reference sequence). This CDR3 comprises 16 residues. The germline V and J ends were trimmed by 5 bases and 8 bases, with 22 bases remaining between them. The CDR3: CASSPNYRGGWYEQFF. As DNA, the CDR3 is TGTGCCAGCAGTCCGAATTACAGGGGAGGGTGGTATGAGCAGTTCTTC.

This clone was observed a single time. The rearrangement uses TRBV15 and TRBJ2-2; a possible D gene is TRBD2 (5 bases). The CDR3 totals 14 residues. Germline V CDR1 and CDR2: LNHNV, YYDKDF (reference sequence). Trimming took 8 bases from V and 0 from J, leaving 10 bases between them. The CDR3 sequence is CATREGANTGELFF. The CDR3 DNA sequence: TGTGCCACCCGTGAGGGCGCGAACACCGGGGAGCTGTTTTTT.

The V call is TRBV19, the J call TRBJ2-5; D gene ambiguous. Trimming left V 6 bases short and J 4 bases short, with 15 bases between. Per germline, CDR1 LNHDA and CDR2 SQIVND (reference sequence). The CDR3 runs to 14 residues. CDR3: CASSPLLSGETQYF. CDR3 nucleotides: TGTGCCAGTAGCCCCTTGCTGTCAGGAGAGACCCAGTACTTC.

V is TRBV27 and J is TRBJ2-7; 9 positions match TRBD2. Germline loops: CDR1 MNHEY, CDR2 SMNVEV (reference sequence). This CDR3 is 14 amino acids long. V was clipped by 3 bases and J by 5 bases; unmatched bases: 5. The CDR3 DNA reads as TGTGCCAGCAGTTTTAGCGGGAGCGGTAACGAGCAGTACTTC. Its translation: CASSFSGSGNEQYF.

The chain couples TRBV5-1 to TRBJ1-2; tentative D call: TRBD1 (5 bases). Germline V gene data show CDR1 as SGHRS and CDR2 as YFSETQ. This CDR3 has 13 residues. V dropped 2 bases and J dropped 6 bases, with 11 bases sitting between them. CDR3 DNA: TGCGCCAGCAGCTTTGAGTCAGGGCATGGCTACACCTTC. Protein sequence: CASSFESGHGYTF. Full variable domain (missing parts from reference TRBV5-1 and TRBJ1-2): KAGVTQTPRYLIKTRGQQVTLSCSPISGHRSVSWYQQTPGQGLQFLFEYFSETQRNKGNFPGRFSGRQFSNSRSEMNVSTLELGDSALYLCASSFESGHGYTFGSGTRLTVV.

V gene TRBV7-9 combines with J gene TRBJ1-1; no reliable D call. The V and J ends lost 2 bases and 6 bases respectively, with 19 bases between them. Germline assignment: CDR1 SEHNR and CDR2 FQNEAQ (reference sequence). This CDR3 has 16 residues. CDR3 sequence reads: CASSLSGPPVRPEAFF. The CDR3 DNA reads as TGTGCCAGCAGCTTATCAGGCCCTCCGGTACGCCCTGAAGCTTTCTTT.

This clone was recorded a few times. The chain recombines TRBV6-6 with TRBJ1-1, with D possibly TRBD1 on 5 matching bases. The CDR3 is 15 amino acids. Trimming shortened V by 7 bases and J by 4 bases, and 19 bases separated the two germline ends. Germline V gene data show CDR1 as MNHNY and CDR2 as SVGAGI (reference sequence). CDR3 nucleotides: TGTGCCAGCACCCGAGGGGCGTTCCGGGGCACTGAAGCTTTCTTT. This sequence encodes CASTRGAFRGTEAFF.

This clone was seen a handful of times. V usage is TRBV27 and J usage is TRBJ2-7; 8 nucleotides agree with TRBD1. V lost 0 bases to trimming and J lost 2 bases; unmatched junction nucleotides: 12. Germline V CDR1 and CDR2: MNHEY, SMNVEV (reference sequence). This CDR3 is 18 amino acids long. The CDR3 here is CASSLSPSGQGAAYEQYF. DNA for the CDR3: TGTGCCAGCAGTTTATCTCCTTCCGGACAGGGCGCTGCCTACGAGCAGTACTTC.

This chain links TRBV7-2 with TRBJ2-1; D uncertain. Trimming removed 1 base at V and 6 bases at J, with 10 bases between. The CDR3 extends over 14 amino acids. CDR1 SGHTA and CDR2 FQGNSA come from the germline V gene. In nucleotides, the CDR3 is TGTGCCAGCAGCTTAGTTCGAGCGAGCAATGAGCAGTTCTTC. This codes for CASSLVRASNEQFF.

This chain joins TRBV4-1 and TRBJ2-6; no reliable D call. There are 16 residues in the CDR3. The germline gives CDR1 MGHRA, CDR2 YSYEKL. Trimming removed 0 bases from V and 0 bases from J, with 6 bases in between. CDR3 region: CASSQDWSSGANVLTF. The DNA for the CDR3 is TGCGCCAGCAGCCAAGATTGGAGCTCTGGGGCCAACGTCCTGACTTTC.

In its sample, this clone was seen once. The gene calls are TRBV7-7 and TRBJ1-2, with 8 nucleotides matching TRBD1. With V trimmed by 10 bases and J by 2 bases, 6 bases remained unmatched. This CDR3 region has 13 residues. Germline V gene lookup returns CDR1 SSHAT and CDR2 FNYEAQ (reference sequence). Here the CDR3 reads CATGQGPNYGYTF. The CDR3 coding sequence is TGTGCCACCGGACAGGGACCAAACTATGGCTACACCTTC. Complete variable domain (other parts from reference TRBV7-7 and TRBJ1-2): GAGVSQSPRYKVTKRGQDVTLRCDPISSHATLYWYQQALGQGPEFLTYFNYEAQPDKSGLPSDRFSAERPEGSISTLTIQRTEQRDSAMYRCATGQGPNYGYTFGSGTRLTVV.

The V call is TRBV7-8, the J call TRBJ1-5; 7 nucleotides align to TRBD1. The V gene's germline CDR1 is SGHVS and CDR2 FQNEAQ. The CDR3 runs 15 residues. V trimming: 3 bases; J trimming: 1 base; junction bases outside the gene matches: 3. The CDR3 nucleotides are TGTGCCAGCAGCTTTTCGGGACAGAGCAATCAGCCCCAGCATTTT. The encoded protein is CASSFSGQSNQPQHF.

The CDR3 nucleotides are TGTGCCAGCAGTGGAGGCGGACAGGGCTACAATGAGCAGTTCTTC. The encoded protein is CASSGGGQGYNEQFF. V is TRBV2 and J is TRBJ2-1; TRBD1 matches 8 bases. The V gene end was trimmed by 4 bases and the J gene end by 3 bases; junction bases not matched to a gene: 5. CDR3 size: 15 residues. Germline V gene sequence: CDR1 SNHLY, CDR2 FYNNEI.